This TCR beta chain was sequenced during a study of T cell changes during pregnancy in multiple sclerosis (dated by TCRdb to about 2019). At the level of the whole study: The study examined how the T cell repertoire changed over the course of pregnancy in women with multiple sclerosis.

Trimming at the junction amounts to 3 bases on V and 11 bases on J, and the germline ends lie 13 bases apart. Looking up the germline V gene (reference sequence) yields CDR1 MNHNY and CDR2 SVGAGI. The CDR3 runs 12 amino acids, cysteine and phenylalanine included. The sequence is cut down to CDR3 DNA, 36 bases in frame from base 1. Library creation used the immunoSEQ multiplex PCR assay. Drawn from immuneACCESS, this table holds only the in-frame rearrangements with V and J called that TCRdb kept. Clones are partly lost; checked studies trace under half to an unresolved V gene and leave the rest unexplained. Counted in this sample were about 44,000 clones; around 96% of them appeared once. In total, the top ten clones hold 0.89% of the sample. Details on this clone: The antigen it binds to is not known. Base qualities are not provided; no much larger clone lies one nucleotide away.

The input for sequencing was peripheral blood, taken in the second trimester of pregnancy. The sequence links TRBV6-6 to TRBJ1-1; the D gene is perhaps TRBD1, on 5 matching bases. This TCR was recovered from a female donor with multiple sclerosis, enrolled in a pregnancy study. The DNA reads TGTGCCAGCAGTTATGACGGGGGAGGGGCTTTCTTT. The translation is CASSYDGGGAFF.